This TCR beta chain was obtained from a study of T-cell memory formation after mild COVID-19. Study findings and constraints: Mostly located in CM and EM were contracting CD4+ clones, with contracting CD8+ clones located in EMRA.

This clonotype was recorded at least ten times. Its antigen is as yet unknown. TCR alpha and TCR beta cDNA libraries carrying sample barcodes and UMIs came from 5'RACE with constant-segment primers. Each CDR3 protein gets one entry after TCRdb re-called the 5' RACE reads with MiXCR. There are about 12,000 distinct CDR3 sequences in the sample; roughly 14% occur only once, and around half lies in the top ten. This CDR3 spans 11 amino acids. Germline V CDR1 and CDR2: MNHEY, SVGAGI. V lost 6 bases and J 4 bases, leaving 3 bases between the germline ends. The gene calls are TRBV6-5 and TRBJ1-4; D gene uncertain. What was sequenced was PBMCs or a T cell subset sorted from them (not recorded which). The origin of this receptor is a man aged 18-30 years who had mild COVID-19 (a few samples of this study predate the infection). Cell type and time point are not known. The DNA for the CDR3 is TGTGCCAGCAGCTTTAATGAAAAACTGTTTTTT. It encodes CASSFNEKLFF.